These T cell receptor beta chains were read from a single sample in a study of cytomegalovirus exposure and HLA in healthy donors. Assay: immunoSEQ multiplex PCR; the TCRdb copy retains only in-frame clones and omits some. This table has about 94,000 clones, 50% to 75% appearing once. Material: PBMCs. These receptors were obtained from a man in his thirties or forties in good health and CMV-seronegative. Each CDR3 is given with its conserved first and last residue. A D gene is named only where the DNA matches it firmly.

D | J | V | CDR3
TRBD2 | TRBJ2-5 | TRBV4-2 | CASSLSGEQETQYF
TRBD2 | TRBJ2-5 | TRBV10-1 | CASILRDRGFFGLAGGLGETQYF
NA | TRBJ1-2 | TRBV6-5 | CASRPTGLVSYTF
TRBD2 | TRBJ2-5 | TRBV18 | CASSPYRLAGPQETQYF
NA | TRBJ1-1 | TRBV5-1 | CASSTPGYPHTEAFF
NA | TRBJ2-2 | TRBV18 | CASSPQRGKTGELFF
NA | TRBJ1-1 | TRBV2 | CASDRLNTEAFF
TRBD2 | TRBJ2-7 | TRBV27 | CASSPGGQQYF
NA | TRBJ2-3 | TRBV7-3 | CSSSSESDTQYF
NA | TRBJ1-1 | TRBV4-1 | CASSQGLNRGTEAFF